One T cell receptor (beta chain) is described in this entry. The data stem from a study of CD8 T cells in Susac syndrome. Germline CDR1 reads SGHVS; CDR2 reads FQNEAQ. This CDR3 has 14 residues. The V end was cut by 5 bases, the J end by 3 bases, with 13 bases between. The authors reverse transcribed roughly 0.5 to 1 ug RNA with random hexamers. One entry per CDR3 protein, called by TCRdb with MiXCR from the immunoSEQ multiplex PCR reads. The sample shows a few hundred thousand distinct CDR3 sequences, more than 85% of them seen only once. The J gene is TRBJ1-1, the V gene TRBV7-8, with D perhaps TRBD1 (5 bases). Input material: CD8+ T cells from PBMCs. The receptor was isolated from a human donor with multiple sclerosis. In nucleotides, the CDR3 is TGTGCCAGCAGCGTGGGGATAGGGGACACTGAAGCTTTCTTT. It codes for CASSVGIGDTEAFF.